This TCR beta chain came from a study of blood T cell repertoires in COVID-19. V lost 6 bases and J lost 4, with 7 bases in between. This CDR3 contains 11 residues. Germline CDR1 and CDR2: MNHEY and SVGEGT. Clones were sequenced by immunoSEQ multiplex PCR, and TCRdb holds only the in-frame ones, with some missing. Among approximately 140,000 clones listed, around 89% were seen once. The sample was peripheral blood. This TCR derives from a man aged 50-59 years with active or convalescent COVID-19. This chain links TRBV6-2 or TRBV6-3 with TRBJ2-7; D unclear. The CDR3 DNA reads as TGTGCCAGCAGCTCACATTACGAGCAGTACTTC. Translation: CASSSHYEQYF.